This TCR beta chain was captured in a study of CD8 T cells in ankylosing spondylitis. Quantitative molecular-barcoded 5'-RACE generated the TCR beta libraries. TCRdb reprocessed the 5' RACE reads with MiXCR, giving one entry per CDR3 protein. The data hold over 100,000 distinct CDR3 sequences, with about an eighth observed a single time. The CDR3 is 13 residues long. Per germline, CDR1 SQVTM and CDR2 ANQGSEA. V shed 0 bases and J shed 2 bases, with 7 bases lying between them. The sequenced material came from blood, either unsorted or a sorted T cell fraction (not recorded which). This TCR came from a female donor with ankylosing spondylitis or in good health (not recorded which). This chain joins TRBV29-1 and TRBJ1-2; TRBD1 is a possible D gene (5 bases). CDR3 sequence (DNA): TGCAGCGTTGAAGAGGACATCAACTATGGCTACACCTTC. It translates to CSVEEDINYGYTF.